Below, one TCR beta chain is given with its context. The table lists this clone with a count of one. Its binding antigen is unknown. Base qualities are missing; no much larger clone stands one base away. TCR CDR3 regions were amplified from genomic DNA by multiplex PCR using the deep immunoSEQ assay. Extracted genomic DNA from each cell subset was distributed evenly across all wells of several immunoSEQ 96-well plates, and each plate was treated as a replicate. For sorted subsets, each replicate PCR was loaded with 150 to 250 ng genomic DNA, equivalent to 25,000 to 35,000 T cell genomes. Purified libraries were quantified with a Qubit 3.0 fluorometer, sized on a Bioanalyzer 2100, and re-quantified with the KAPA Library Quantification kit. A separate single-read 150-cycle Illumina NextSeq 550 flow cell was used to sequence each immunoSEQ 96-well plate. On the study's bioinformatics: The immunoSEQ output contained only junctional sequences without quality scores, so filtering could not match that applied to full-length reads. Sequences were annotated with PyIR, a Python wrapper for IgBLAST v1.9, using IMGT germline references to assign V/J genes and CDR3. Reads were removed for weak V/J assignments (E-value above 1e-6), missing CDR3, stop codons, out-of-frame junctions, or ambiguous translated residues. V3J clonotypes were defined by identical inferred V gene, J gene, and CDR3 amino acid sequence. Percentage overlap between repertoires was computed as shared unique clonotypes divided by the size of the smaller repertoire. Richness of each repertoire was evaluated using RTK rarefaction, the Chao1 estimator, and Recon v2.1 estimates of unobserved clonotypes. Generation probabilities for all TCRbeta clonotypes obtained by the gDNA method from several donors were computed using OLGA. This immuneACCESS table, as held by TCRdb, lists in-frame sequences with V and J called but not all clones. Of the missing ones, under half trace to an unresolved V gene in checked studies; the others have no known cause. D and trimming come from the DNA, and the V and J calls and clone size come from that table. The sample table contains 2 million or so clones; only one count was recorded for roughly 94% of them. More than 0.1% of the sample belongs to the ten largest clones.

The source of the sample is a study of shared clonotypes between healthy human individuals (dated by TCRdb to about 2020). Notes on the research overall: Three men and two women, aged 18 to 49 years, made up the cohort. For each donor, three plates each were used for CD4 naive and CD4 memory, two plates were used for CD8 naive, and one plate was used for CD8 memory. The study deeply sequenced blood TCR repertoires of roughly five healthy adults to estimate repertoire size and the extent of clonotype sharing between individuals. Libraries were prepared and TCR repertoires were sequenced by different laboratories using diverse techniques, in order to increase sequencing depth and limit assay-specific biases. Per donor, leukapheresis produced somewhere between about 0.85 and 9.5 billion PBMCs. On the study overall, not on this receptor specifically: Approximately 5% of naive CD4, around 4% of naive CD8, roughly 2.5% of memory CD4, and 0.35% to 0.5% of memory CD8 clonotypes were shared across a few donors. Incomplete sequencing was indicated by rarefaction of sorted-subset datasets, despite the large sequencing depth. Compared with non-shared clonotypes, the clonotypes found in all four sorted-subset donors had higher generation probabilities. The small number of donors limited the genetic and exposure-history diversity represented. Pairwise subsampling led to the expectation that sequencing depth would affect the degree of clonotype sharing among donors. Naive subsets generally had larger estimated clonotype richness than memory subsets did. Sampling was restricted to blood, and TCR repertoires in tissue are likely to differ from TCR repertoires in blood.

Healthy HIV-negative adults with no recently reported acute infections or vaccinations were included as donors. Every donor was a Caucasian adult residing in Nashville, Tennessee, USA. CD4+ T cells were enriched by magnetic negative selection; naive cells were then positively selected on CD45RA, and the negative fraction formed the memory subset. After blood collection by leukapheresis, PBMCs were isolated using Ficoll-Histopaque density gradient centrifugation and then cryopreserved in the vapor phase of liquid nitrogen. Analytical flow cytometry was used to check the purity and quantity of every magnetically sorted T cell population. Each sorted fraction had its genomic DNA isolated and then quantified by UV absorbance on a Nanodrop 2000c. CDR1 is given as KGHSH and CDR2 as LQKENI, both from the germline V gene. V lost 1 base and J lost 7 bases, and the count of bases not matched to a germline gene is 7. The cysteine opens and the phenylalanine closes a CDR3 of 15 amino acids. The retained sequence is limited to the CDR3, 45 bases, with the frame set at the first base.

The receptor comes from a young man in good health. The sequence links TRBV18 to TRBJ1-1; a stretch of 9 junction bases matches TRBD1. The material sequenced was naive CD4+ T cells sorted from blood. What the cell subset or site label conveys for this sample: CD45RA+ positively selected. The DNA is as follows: TGTGCCAGCTCACCACAGGAACAGGGGGCTGGTGAAGCTTTCTTT. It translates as CASSPQEQGAGEAFF.